The 28 T cell receptor beta chains in this list originate from one sample, sequenced in a study of cytomegalovirus exposure and HLA in healthy donors. The study ran its PCR with 60 Vbeta and 13 Jbeta primers. The assay was immunoSEQ multiplex PCR, and TCRdb's table has in-frame clones only and misses some. Of roughly 150,000 clones in the sample, about three quarters were seen once. Sample: PBMCs. The receptors derive from a man between 18 and 35 years old in good health and CMV-seropositive.

The chain employs TRBV5-1 and TRBJ1-5, with D possibly matching TRBD1 (5 bases). This CDR3 has 16 amino acids. The germline V and J ends were trimmed by 4 bases and 0 bases, with 14 bases remaining between them. Germline V gene data show CDR1 as SGHRS and CDR2 as YFSETQ. CDR3 sequence reads: CASSPWGLDSNQPQHF. The CDR3 bases are TGCGCCAGCAGCCCTTGGGGCTTGGATAGCAATCAGCCCCAGCATTTT.

J is TRBJ1-6 and V is TRBV19; D is uncertain. V was trimmed by 7 bases and J by 7 bases, leaving 14 bases between them. This CDR3 is 14 amino acids long. Germline V gives CDR1 LNHDA, CDR2 SQIVND (reference sequence). CDR3 in amino acids: CASKELDTNSPLHF. The CDR3 nucleotides are TGTGCCAGTAAAGAGCTTGACACCAATTCACCCCTCCACTTT.

This clone came up once. V is TRBV28 and J is TRBJ1-2; TRBD1 matches at 9 bases. The CDR3 loop spans 13 amino acids. Germline V lookup: CDR1 MDHEN, CDR2 SYDVKM. Losses at the gene ends were 9 bases for V and 4 bases for J; bases not matched to a gene: 6. This CDR3 reads CASRDREVYGYTF. In nucleotides, the CDR3 is TGTGCCAGTCGGGACAGGGAGGTCTATGGCTACACCTTC.

This clone occurred a few times. The V call is TRBV25-1, the J call TRBJ1-2, with 10 bases fitting TRBD1. Germline V lookup: CDR1 MGHDK, CDR2 SYGVNS. This CDR3 has 15 residues. Unmatched junction bases numbered 7, after V lost 4 bases and J lost 5 bases. The CDR3 DNA sequence: TGTGCCAGCAGTGGCCGGGACAGGGGTTGGTATGGCTACACCTTC. Translation gives CASSGRDRGWYGYTF.

The chain has TRBV7-2 and TRBJ1-2; D is perhaps TRBD1 (5 bases). The germline CDR1 and CDR2 sequences are SGHTA and FQGNSA. The CDR3 length is 13 residues. Trimming removed 6 bases from V and 0 bases from J, with 8 bases in between. DNA of the CDR3: TGTGCCAGCAGTCCGACAGCTAACTATGGCTACACCTTC. It specifies CASSPTANYGYTF.

This chain uses TRBV5-6 with TRBJ1-2, with a tentative D call TRBD1 (5 bases). V lost 4 bases and J lost 0, with 16 bases in between. There are 16 residues in the CDR3. Looked up from germline, CDR1 is SGHDT and CDR2 is YYEEEE. The CDR3, as DNA: TGTGCCAGCAGCCGGGGGTTTGGGTATTCTAACTATGGCTACACCTTC. This sequence encodes CASSRGFGYSNYGYTF.

V and J are TRBV7-9 and TRBJ2-2; D is uncertain. Germline V gene lookup returns CDR1 SEHNR and CDR2 FQNEAQ (reference sequence). V gave up 2 bases and J gave up 1 base, with 2 bases separating them. The CDR3 sequence is 13 residues long. The CDR3 protein is CASSLLNTGELFF. The CDR3 DNA reads TGTGCCAGCAGCTTACTGAACACCGGGGAGCTGTTTTTT.

Concerning this clone itself: A read error may account for a junction end that differs from germline. The rearrangement uses TRBV6-5 and TRBJ1-1; D remains ambiguous. Germline V gene lookup returns CDR1 MNHEY and CDR2 SVGAGI. The CDR3 sequence is 15 residues long. The CDR3 DNA follows: TGTGCCAGCAATGAGGGCTATGCACTGAACATTGAAGCTTTCTTT. It codes for CASNEGYALNIEAFF.

In this sample, this clone turned up a few times. The junction differs from germline at one of its ends, possibly a read error. The rearrangement uses TRBV6-4 and TRBJ1-1, with D possibly TRBD1 on 6 matching bases. The germline CDR1 and CDR2 sequences are MRHNA and SNTAGT. The CDR3 covers 9 residues. In DNA, the CDR3 is TGTGCAAGCACAGGGATGGCTTTCTTT. Amino acids: CASTGMAFF.

A single count supports this clone. This chain uses TRBV13 with TRBJ2-7; a weak D match, TRBD1 (5 bases). The V and J ends lost 5 bases and 6 bases respectively, with 17 bases between them. Germline V CDR1 and CDR2: PRHDT, FYEKMQ (reference sequence). The CDR3 totals 14 residues. This chain's CDR3 is CASSRRTIGFEQYV. The CDR3 nucleotides read TGTGCCAGCAGCCGCAGGACAATAGGCTTCGAGCAGTACGTC.

The V and J genes are TRBV5-6 and TRBJ1-1; possible D gene TRBD1, 5 bases. CDR3 length: 13 residues. The germline V gene encodes CDR1 SGHDT and CDR2 YYEEEE. V was trimmed by 4 bases and J by 0 bases, leaving 7 bases between them. CDR3 in DNA: TGTGCCAGCAGCAACAGGTTGAACACTGAAGCTTTCTTT. Residues: CASSNRLNTEAFF.

The V and J genes are TRBV5-1 and TRBJ1-4; D perhaps matches TRBD1 (5 bases). The ends were cut back, 5 bases at V and 7 bases at J, with 15 bases in the middle. Germline CDR1 SGHRS, CDR2 YFSETQ. CDR3 length: 14 amino acids. CDR3 sequence reads: CASRPQVGGEKLFF. The DNA for the CDR3 is TGCGCCAGCAGGCCTCAGGTCGGGGGTGAAAAACTGTTTTTT.

V is TRBV27 and J is TRBJ1-2; 8 nucleotides agree with TRBD1. CDR1 is MNHEY, CDR2 SMNVEV, per germline (reference sequence). After removal of 0 bases from V and 8 bases from J, the junction contained 11 bases not matched to a gene. CDR3 size: 16 residues. CDR3 DNA sequence: TGTGCCAGCAGTTTATCCACCCCATGGACAGGGACCGGCTACACCTTC. Protein sequence: CASSLSTPWTGTGYTF.

This clone showed up just a few times. This chain uses TRBV6-6 with TRBJ1-5, with 7 bases fitting TRBD1. This CDR3 has 14 amino acids. V dropped 2 bases and J dropped 9; count of bases not matched to a gene: 7. Germline-derived CDR1 and CDR2 are MNHNY and SVGAGI (reference sequence). CDR3 sequence (DNA): TGTGCCAGCAGTTACGGGGACAGTAAGTTGCCCCAGCATTTT. Its translation: CASSYGDSKLPQHF.

The chain links TRBV28 to TRBJ1-5; maybe TRBD1 (6 bases). The V gene lost 1 base and the J gene lost 7 bases, with 20 bases spanning the gap. From germline, CDR1 is MDHEN and CDR2 SYDVKM. The CDR3 totals 17 residues. The CDR3 nucleotides are TGTGCCAGCAGTTTATCCCGTGTCAGGGGAGTACGGCAGCCCCAGCATTTT. Translation: CASSLSRVRGVRQPQHF. The full variable domain, rest sourced from reference TRBV28 and TRBJ1-5, is DVKVTQSSRYLVKRTGEKVFLECVQDMDHENMFWYRQDPGLGLRLIYFSYDVKMKEKGDIPEGYSVSREKKERFSLILESASTNQTSMYLCASSLSRVRGVRQPQHFGDGTRLSIL.

V is TRBV6-6 and J is TRBJ1-2; D not resolved. CDR1 is MNHNY and CDR2 is SVGAGI in the germline V gene (reference sequence). The CDR3 spans 14 residues. Trimming cost V 0 bases and J 5 bases, with 10 bases left between them. DNA of the CDR3: TGTGCCAGCAGTTACTCCAACCGGAGATATGGCTACACCTTC. The encoded protein is CASSYSNRRYGYTF.

The rearrangement joins TRBV9 to TRBJ2-3, with a possible D match to TRBD1 (6 bases). Trimming removed 0 bases at V and 2 bases at J, with 22 bases between. The CDR3 has 19 residues. Germline V lookup: CDR1 SGDLS, CDR2 YYNGEE. The CDR3 region is CASSVALKLQGLITDTQYF. The CDR3 DNA sequence: TGTGCCAGCAGCGTAGCTCTAAAACTCCAGGGGTTGATCACAGATACGCAGTATTTT.

With respect to this clone: A read error likely explains this, since a far larger clone differs by one base. The J gene is TRBJ1-1, the V gene TRBV30; 7 positions agree with TRBD1. This CDR3 has 14 amino acids. The V gene's germline CDR1 is GTSNPN and CDR2 SVGIG (reference sequence). CDR3 coding DNA: TGTGCCTGGAGCCCCAGGGGGTTGAACACTGTAGCTTTCTTT. Protein sequence: CAWSPRGLNTVAFF.

This clone was seen a handful of times. The chain recombines TRBV5-6 with TRBJ2-5, with a weak D call TRBD2 (6 bases). Trimming removed 2 bases at V and 3 bases at J, with 8 bases between. Looked up from germline, CDR1 is SGHDT and CDR2 is YYEEEE. The length of the CDR3 is 13 residues. CDR3 region: CASSFWEEETQYF. CDR3 nucleotides: TGTGCCAGCAGCTTCTGGGAGGAAGAGACCCAGTACTTC.

The V call is TRBV6-5, the J call TRBJ1-1; no clear D. Trimming left V 5 bases short and J 3 bases short, with 10 bases between. From germline, CDR1 is MNHEY and CDR2 SVGAGI. This CDR3 spans 13 amino acids. The CDR3 sequence is CASSATRDTEAFF. The CDR3 coding sequence is TGTGCCAGCAGTGCAACGAGGGACACTGAAGCTTTCTTT.

This rearrangement joins TRBV20-1 to TRBJ1-1; D unclear. Germline CDR1 is DFQATT and CDR2 is SNEGSKA (reference sequence). The CDR3 consists of 9 residues. V dropped 6 bases and J dropped 11 bases, with 10 bases sitting between them. CDR3 residues: CSAGFSAFF. The CDR3 coding sequence is TGCAGTGCGGGCTTTAGTGCTTTCTTT.

This clone came up a few times. The chain recombines TRBV5-4 with TRBJ2-5, with 13 bases that match TRBD2. This CDR3 is built from 16 residues. V lost 3 bases to trimming and J lost 1 base; unmatched junction nucleotides: 3. Germline lookup yields CDR1 SGHNT and CDR2 YYREEE (reference sequence). CDR3 DNA sequence: TGTGCCAGCAGCTCCGGACTAGCGGGGGCCCAAGAGACCCAGTACTTC. This sequence encodes CASSSGLAGAQETQYF.

The chain carries TRBV10-3 and TRBJ1-5, with 8 bases aligning to TRBD1. CDR3 length equals 18 residues. Germline CDR1 is ENHRY and CDR2 is SYGVKD. Losses at the gene ends were 3 bases for V and 4 bases for J; bases not matched to a gene: 14. CDR3 nucleotides: TGTGCCATCAGTGATGATTCGACAGGGGACGGGGGAAATCAGCCCCAGCATTTT. This translates into CAISDDSTGDGGNQPQHF.

Comments on this clone: Here the CDR3 omits its conserved ending phenylalanine or tryptophan, so a read error is the likely source. The V and J genes are TRBV11-2 and TRBJ1-2, with TRBD1 matching over 7 bases. The V gene end was trimmed by 5 bases and the J gene end by 0 bases; junction bases not matched to a gene: 6. Per the germline V gene, CDR1 is SGHAT and CDR2 is FQNNGV. The CDR3 has 15 amino acids. For the CDR3, the DNA is TGTGCCAGCAGCATCGGGACAGCCACTAACTATGGCTACACCCTC. Translated: CASSIGTATNYGYTL.

The chain combines TRBV7-9 with TRBJ2-3; TRBD2 is a possible D gene (6 bases). CDR3 length equals 13 residues. V lost 5 bases to trimming and J lost 5 bases, with 11 bases between them. From germline, CDR1 is SEHNR and CDR2 FQNEAQ (reference sequence). The CDR3 protein is CASSPGTGDTQYF. The CDR3 coding sequence is TGTGCCAGCAGCCCCGGGACTGGAGATACGCAGTATTTT.

The rearrangement uses TRBV4-1 and TRBJ2-3; TRBD2 might be the D (6 bases). Trimming cost V 2 bases and J 3 bases, with 9 bases left between them. Germline V gene lookup returns CDR1 MGHRA and CDR2 YSYEKL. CDR3 size: 14 residues. The CDR3 DNA sequence: TGCGCCAGCAGCCAAATAGGAGGGACAGATACGCAGTATTTT. Protein product: CASSQIGGTDTQYF.

This chain joins TRBV4-1 and TRBJ1-2; TRBD1 might be the D (5 bases). Germline values: CDR1 MGHRA, CDR2 YSYEKL. Trimming left V 3 bases short and J 0 bases short, with 23 bases between. The CDR3 totals 19 residues. Here the CDR3 reads CASSQSQAISRLANYGYTF. DNA of the CDR3: TGCGCCAGCAGCCAGTCACAGGCGATCTCCCGATTAGCTAACTATGGCTACACCTTC.

The chain recombines TRBV5-1 with TRBJ2-7, with 7 bases matching TRBD1. Germline-derived CDR1 and CDR2 are SGHRS and YFSETQ. The V segment lost 4 bases and the J segment 3 bases; nucleotides outside the gene matches: 4. The CDR3 length is 13 residues. The CDR3 is CASSPTGNYEQYV. Here the CDR3 DNA reads TGCGCCAGCAGCCCGACAGGGAACTACGAGCAGTACGTC.